Listed below are T cell receptor beta chains from one sample, sequenced in a study of T-cell memory formation after mild COVID-19. TCRdb passed the 5' RACE reads through MiXCR, listing each CDR3 protein once. The sample carries about 390,000 distinct CDR3 sequences, roughly 15% recorded once. The sample comprised PBMCs or a T cell subset sorted from them (not recorded which). Source of these receptors: a man between 18 and 29 years old who had mild COVID-19 (a few samples of this study predate the infection). Cell type and time point are not known. CDR3s leave out the opening cysteine and the closing phenylalanine or tryptophan. Each record gives: J gene, V gene, CDR3 protein.

J: TRBJ2-3; V: TRBV12-3/TRBV12-4; CDR3: ASSFSDRVQY
J: TRBJ2-7; V: TRBV15; CDR3: ATSARRGYEQY
J: TRBJ1-6; V: TRBV10-3; CDR3: AISDGQGRNSPLH
J: TRBJ2-5; V: TRBV6-5; CDR3: ASSYRAWGETQY
J: TRBJ2-7; V: TRBV27; CDR3: ASSWQGSYEQY
J: TRBJ2-7; V: TRBV7-9; CDR3: ASSLSVYEQY
J: TRBJ2-1; V: TRBV29-1; CDR3: SVEDPVSGGPSYNEQF
J: TRBJ2-7; V: TRBV7-2; CDR3: ASSLVVGGRGSSYEQY
J: TRBJ2-4; V: TRBV29-1; CDR3: SVSNRAKNIQY
J: TRBJ2-1; V: TRBV27; CDR3: ASSPYLASSYNEQF
J: TRBJ2-3; V: TRBV4-3; CDR3: ASSQESGVADTQY
J: TRBJ2-7; V: TRBV12-3/TRBV12-4; CDR3: ASSRTESYEQY
J: TRBJ2-1; V: TRBV5-1; CDR3: ASSSQGTPKREQF
J: TRBJ2-7; V: TRBV7-9; CDR3: ASGTGFEEQY
J: TRBJ1-1; V: TRBV20-1; CDR3: SAREGGNEAF
J: TRBJ2-5; V: TRBV20-1; CDR3: SAGAGGKETQY
J: TRBJ1-1; V: TRBV5-1; CDR3: ASSLAGGEDTEAF
J: TRBJ1-1; V: TRBV10-1; CDR3: ASSESRMSSTEAF
J: TRBJ1-5; V: TRBV4-3; CDR3: ASSQDGTGGQPQH
J: TRBJ2-5; V: TRBV5-8; CDR3: ASSSGLAGGGETQY
J: TRBJ1-4; V: TRBV12-3/TRBV12-4; CDR3: ASSLMATNEKLF
J: TRBJ1-5; V: TRBV11-2; CDR3: ASSLDLSDNQPQH
J: TRBJ2-1; V: TRBV6-2/TRBV6-3; CDR3: ASSYSAVRPSGNEQF
J: TRBJ1-2; V: TRBV11-1; CDR3: ASSFSPRDGYT
J: TRBJ2-5; V: TRBV29-1; CDR3: SVDSETQY
J: TRBJ2-4; V: TRBV7-2; CDR3: ASSFFVGGQGNIQY
J: TRBJ1-4; V: TRBV7-9; CDR3: ASSPTTGGDEKLF
J: TRBJ2-5; V: TRBV10-3; CDR3: AISDSPGGTQETQY
J: TRBJ2-2; V: TRBV5-1; CDR3: ASSLARGRITGELF
J: TRBJ2-3; V: TRBV28; CDR3: ASSPRTSGTGDTQY
J: TRBJ2-1; V: TRBV12-3/TRBV12-4; CDR3: ASSLDRQGTDEQF
J: TRBJ1-6; V: TRBV7-2; CDR3: ASSLKPFNSPLH
J: TRBJ1-1; V: TRBV5-1; CDR3: ASSLPPGPHLRETSEAF
J: TRBJ2-1; V: TRBV12-3/TRBV12-4; CDR3: ASTPGRRGYNEQF
J: TRBJ2-2; V: TRBV5-1; CDR3: ASSSRGLHTGELF
J: TRBJ1-1; V: TRBV12-3/TRBV12-4; CDR3: ASSVILDTEAF
J: TRBJ1-1; V: TRBV7-6; CDR3: ASSSLLGTGGGRNTEAF
J: TRBJ1-4; V: TRBV5-1; CDR3: ASSLGLRDANEKLF
J: TRBJ2-4; V: TRBV6-5; CDR3: ASSYGSLAKNIQY
J: TRBJ2-5; V: TRBV7-9; CDR3: ASSSGRRTGYETQY
J: TRBJ2-1; V: TRBV6-2/TRBV6-3; CDR3: SSSYSKGRGGSNEQF
J: TRBJ1-2; V: TRBV6-2/TRBV6-3; CDR3: ASSYSDSYT
J: TRBJ2-6; V: TRBV7-9; CDR3: ASSPPAHSGANVLT
J: TRBJ2-5; V: TRBV12-3/TRBV12-4; CDR3: ASNLGGNQETQY